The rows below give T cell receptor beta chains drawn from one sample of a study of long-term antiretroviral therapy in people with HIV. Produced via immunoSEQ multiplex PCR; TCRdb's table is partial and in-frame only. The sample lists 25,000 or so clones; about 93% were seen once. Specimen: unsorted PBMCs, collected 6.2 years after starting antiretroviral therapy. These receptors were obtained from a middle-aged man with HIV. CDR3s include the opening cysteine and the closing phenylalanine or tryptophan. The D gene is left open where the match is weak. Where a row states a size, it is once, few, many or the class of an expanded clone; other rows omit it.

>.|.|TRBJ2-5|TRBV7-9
TGTGCCAGCAGCTACACCCCGGGACTCAGTTTAGAGACCCAGTACTTC
CASSYTPGLSLETQYF
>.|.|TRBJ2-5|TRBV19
TGTGCCAGTAGTATTCTGGCAGGGAGGCAAGAGACCCAGTACTTC
CASSILAGRQETQYF
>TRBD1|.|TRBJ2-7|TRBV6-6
TGTGCCAGCAGTTACTCCGGGACAGCTTCCTACGAGCAGTACTTC
CASSYSGTASYEQYF
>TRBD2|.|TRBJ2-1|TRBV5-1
TGCGCCAGCAGCTCGGGACTCCAGCATGGGGCTAGCGGGGGGGACAATGAGCAGTTCTTC
CASSSGLQHGASGGDNEQFF
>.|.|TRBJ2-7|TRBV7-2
TGTGCCAGCAGCTTAGGCCCCCCCAATGGGGTCTACGAGCAGTACTTC
CASSLGPPNGVYEQYF
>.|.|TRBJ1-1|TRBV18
TGTGCCAGCTCAGGGAAGGGGAACACTGAAGCTTTCTTT
CASSGKGNTEAFF
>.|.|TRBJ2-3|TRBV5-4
TGTGCCAGCAGCTTGGGGCCAAGCACAGATACGCAGTATTTT
CASSLGPSTDTQYF
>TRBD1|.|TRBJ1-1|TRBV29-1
TGCAGCGGCCGACAGGGGGCAAAGACTGAAGCTTTCTTT
CSGRQGAKTEAFF
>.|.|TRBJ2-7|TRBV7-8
TGTGCCAGCAGCTTAGCTGAAGGTCTAACCACTACTTACGAGCAGTACTTC
CASSLAEGLTTTYEQYF
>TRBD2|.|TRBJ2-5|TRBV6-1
TGTGCCAGCAGTGAAGGCGGGGGAGTTGGAGAGACCCAGTACTTC
CASSEGGGVGETQYF
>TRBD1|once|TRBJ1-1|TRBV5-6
TGTGCCAGCAGCTCCGGGACAGGGACGTATGCTGAAGCTTTCTTT
CASSSGTGTYAEAFF
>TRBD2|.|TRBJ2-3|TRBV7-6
TGTGCCAGCAGCTTGCTAGCGGGAGGTCTAGATACGCAGTATTTT
CASSLLAGGLDTQYF
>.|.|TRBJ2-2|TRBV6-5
TGTGCCAGCTTTACTAAGGGGTACGGCGGGGAGCTGTTTTTT
CASFTKGYGGELFF
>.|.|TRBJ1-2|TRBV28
TGTGCCAGCAGGCCGACAGGATTACTTTATGGCTACACCTTC
CASRPTGLLYGYTF
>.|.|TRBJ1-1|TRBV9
TGTGCCAGCAGCCCCGCAGACACTGAAGCTTTCTTT
CASSPADTEAFF
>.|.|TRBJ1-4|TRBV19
TGTGCCAGTAGGATCGGGACGCCGAATGAAAAACTGTTTTTT
CASRIGTPNEKLFF
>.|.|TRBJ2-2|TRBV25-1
TGTGCCCCCCCCGGGACTCCGAAAAAGAGAAGGAACACCGGGGAGCTGTTTTTT
CAPPGTPKKRRNTGELFF
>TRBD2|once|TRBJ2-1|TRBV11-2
TGTGCCAGCAGGGATTCTGAGGGAGGGTTCTACAATGAGCAGTTCTTC
CASRDSEGGFYNEQFF
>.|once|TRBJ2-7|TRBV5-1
TGCGCCAGCAAAGTACAGGGCTTCTCCTACGAGCAGTACTTC
CASKVQGFSYEQYF
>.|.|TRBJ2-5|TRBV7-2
TGTGCCAGCAGCTCGATCTTCGGGACCCAGTACTTC
CASSSIFGTQYF
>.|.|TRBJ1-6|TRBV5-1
TGCGCCAGCAGCTTGGCCACTTCCTCACCCCTCCACTTT
CASSLATSSPLHF
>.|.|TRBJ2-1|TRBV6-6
TGTGCCAGCTTCAACGACCAGGGGAATGAGCAGTTCTTC
CASFNDQGNEQFF
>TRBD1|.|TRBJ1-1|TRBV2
TGTGCCAGCGGCGGACAGGGGAACACTGAAGCTTTCTTT
CASGGQGNTEAFF
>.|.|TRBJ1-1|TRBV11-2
TGTGCCAGCAGCTTAACAGGAGGGAACACTGAAGCTTTCTTT
CASSLTGGNTEAFF
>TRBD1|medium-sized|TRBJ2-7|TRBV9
TGTGCCAGCAGCCCACAGGGACAGGGATTCTACGAGCAGTACTTC
CASSPQGQGFYEQYF
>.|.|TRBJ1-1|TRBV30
TGTGCCTGGAGTGTAACCGGGGCCAACACTGAAGCTTTCTTT
CAWSVTGANTEAFF
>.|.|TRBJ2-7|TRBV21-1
TGTGCCAGCAGCCCAAAATTCGAACCCCTAACCGGGACAGGGCCACCCTACGAGCAGTACTTC
CASSPKFEPLTGTGPPYEQYF
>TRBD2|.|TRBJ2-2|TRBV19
TGTGCCAGTAGTATAGATGGTAGCGGGAGCTCTGCCGGGGAGCTGTTTTTT
CASSIDGSGSSAGELFF
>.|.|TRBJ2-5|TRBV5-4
TGTGCCAGCAGCTTGGAGTATCAAGAGACCCAGTACTTC
CASSLEYQETQYF
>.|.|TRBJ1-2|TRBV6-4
TGTGCCAGCAGTGAGTACTATGGCTACACCTTC
CASSEYYGYTF
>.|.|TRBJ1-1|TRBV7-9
TGTGCCAGCAGCTTGCTTTGGGAGGGGAACACTGAAGCTTTCTTT
CASSLLWEGNTEAFF
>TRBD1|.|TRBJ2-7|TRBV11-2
TGTGCCAGCAGCCTAGCAGGACAGGGCCGGACCTACGAGCAGTACTTC
CASSLAGQGRTYEQYF
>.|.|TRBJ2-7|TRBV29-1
TGCAGCGCAGTGCCGGGGAACACCCTCGAGCAGTACTTC
CSAVPGNTLEQYF
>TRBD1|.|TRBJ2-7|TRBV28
TGTGCCAGCAGTCCCGGGACAGACTACTACGAGCAGTACTTC
CASSPGTDYYEQYF
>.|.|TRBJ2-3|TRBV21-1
TGTGCCAGCAGCAAGGGCCCTAGGGCAGGTACGCAGTATTTT
CASSKGPRAGTQYF
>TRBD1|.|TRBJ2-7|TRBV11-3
TGTGCCAGCAGCTTCGGACAGGGGGGCTCCTACGAGCAGTACTTC
CASSFGQGGSYEQYF
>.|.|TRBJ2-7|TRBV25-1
TGTGCCAGCAGTGAGCAAACCTACGAGCAGTACTTC
CASSEQTYEQYF
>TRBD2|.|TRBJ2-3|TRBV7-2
TGTGCCAGCAGCGACCGATCCAAACTAGCGGGGGCCGCATCGGATACGCAGTATTTT
CASSDRSKLAGAASDTQYF
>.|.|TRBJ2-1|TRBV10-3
TGTGCCATCAGTGAGAAAATTAGCGGCAACAATGAGCAGTTCTTC
CAISEKISGNNEQFF
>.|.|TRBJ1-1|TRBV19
TGTGCCAGTAGCTTCGGAACAGCTAGGCTTACAAACACTGAAGCTTTCTTT
CASSFGTARLTNTEAFF
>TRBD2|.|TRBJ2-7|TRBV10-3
TGTGCCATCAAGCCTAGCGGGAGTTTCGAGCAGTACTTC
CAIKPSGSFEQYF
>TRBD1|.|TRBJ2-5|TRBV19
TGTGCCAGTAGTCCTCAAAGCCCACGGACAGGGACGGAGACCCAGTACTTC
CASSPQSPRTGTETQYF
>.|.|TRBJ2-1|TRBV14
TGTGCCAGCAAGGGGGGGAATAGTCCCGGGATACAGCAGTTCTTC
CASKGGNSPGIQQFF
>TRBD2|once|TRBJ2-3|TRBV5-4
TGTGCCAGCAGCTCAGGGGGACTAGCGGGAGCAGATACGCAGTATTTT
CASSSGGLAGADTQYF
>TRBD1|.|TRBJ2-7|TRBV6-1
TGTGCCAGCAGCGTTGCCGGGACAGGGACCTACGAGCAGTACTTC
CASSVAGTGTYEQYF
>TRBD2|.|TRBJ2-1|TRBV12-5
TGTGCTAGTGGTTTAGGGAGCGGGGGTCTAACTGAGCAGTTCTTC
CASGLGSGGLTEQFF
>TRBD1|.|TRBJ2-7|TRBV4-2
TGTGCCAGCAGCCAAGATTACAGGGGTACCTACGAGCAGTACTTC
CASSQDYRGTYEQYF
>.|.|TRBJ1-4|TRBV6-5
TGTGCCAGCAGCCCCCGCGGTGAAAAACTGTTTTTT
CASSPRGEKLFF
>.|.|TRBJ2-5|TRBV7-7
TGTGCCAGCAGCTTAGGGGGGGTAGAGACCCAGTACTTC
CASSLGGVETQYF
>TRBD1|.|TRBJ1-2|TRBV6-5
TGTGCCAGCGGCCGCGGACAGGGGCTCTATGGCTACACCTTC
CASGRGQGLYGYTF
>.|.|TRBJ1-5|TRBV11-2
TGTGCCAGCAGCTTAAAAGGGGGGAATCAGCCCCAGCATTTT
CASSLKGGNQPQHF
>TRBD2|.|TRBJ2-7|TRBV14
TGTGCCAGCAGCCACCCGGGGGACTACCCCTACGAGCAGTACTTC
CASSHPGDYPYEQYF
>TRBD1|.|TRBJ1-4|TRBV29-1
TGCAGCGTTGTGGGGGGACAGGGAAGTGAAAAACTGTTTTTT
CSVVGGQGSEKLFF
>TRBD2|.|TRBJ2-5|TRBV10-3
TGTGCCATCAGTGAAGGAGTGGGGGGGGAGACCCAGTACTTC
CAISEGVGGETQYF